What follows are 18 T cell receptor beta chains derived from one specimen sequenced in a study of T-cell reconstitution after alpha-beta-depleted transplantation in children (dated by TCRdb to the mid-2010s). Library generation was performed with PCR. The sequencer listed for this sample is Illumina HiSeq 2500. To normalize quantification of the TCRbeta repertoire, the TCR libraries were built with molecular barcoding that relied on unique molecular identifiers. TCRdb applied fastp at Q25 and MiXCR to the public reads, then kept only in-frame beta chains. All rows with the same CDR3 protein become a single entry with the most common DNA and genes. The sample table lists roughly 500,000 distinct CDR3 sequences, 15% to 20% of them with a count of one. Together, the top ten hold less than 4% of the sample. The source material was PBMCs from the stem cell graft donor, sampled from the stem cell graft. All receptors derive from a human donor who donated a stem cell graft to a child with acute lymphoblastic leukemia.

This clonotype appeared a few times. The chain combines TRBV10-3 with TRBJ2-3; D uncertain. The V gene lost 0 bases and the J gene lost 0 bases, with 7 bases spanning the gap. The CDR3 contains 15 residues. In germline, CDR1 is ENHRY, CDR2 SYGVKD. CDR3 DNA sequence: TGTGCCATCAGTGAGTCCCAGCGAAGCACAGATACGCAGTATTTT. Translated: CAISESQRSTDTQYF.

The chain is built from TRBV18 and TRBJ2-2; D gene unclear. Looked up from germline, CDR1 is KGHSH and CDR2 is LQKENI. The CDR3 is 14 residues long. V lost 1 base to trimming and J lost 4 bases, with 7 bases between them. CDR3 region: CASSPQETTGELFF. For the CDR3, the DNA is TGTGCCAGCTCACCACAGGAGACCACCGGGGAGCTGTTTTTT. The variable domain in full, with the rest retrieved from reference TRBV18 and TRBJ2-2, is NAGVMQNPRHLVRRRGQEARLRCSPMKGHSHVYWYRQLPEEGLKFMVYLQKENIIDESGMPKERFSAEFPKEGPSILRIQQVVRGDSAAYFCASSPQETTGELFFGEGSRLTVL.

This clonotype was observed a few times. This rearrangement joins TRBV12-3 or TRBV12-4 to TRBJ2-1; D unclear. This CDR3 region has 11 residues. V shed 3 bases and J shed 7 bases, with 4 bases lying between them. CDR3 coding DNA: TGTGCCAGCAGTTTCCCGAATGAGCAGTTCTTC. It is translated as CASSFPNEQFF.

The chain uses TRBV7-9 and TRBJ1-1, with no clear D. Germline lookup yields CDR1 SEHNR and CDR2 FQNEAQ (reference sequence). This CDR3 contains 14 residues. Deletions cut 5 bases from V and 6 bases from J, with 16 bases between. The CDR3: CASSSPDKLAEAFF. The CDR3 DNA sequence: TGTGCCAGCAGCAGTCCCGACAAATTAGCTGAAGCTTTCTTT.

This clonotype was seen only a few times. The rearrangement links TRBV4-1 to TRBJ1-1, with D unclear. Trimming took off 0 bases at V and 12 bases at J, with 8 bases between the two ends. There are 11 residues in the CDR3. Germline V gene lookup returns CDR1 MGHRA and CDR2 YSYEKL. This chain's CDR3 is CASSQDRQTFF. In nucleotides, the CDR3 is TGCGCCAGCAGCCAAGATCGTCAAACTTTCTTT.

This clonotype was found a few times. The chain carries TRBV20-1 and TRBJ1-5; no definite D call. There are 14 residues in the CDR3. The V gene lost 1 base and the J gene lost 0 bases, with 7 bases spanning the gap. The germline V gene has CDR1 DFQATT and CDR2 SNEGSKA (reference sequence). The CDR3 nucleotides are TGCAGTGCTAGAGTCAGTAATAGCAATCAGCCCCAGCATTTT. Residues: CSARVSNSNQPQHF.

V is TRBV28 and J is TRBJ1-3; D not certain. The CDR3 runs 11 residues. Looked up from germline, CDR1 is MDHEN and CDR2 is SYDVKM. V was clipped by 5 bases and J by 5 bases, with 4 bases between them. The CDR3 DNA sequence: TGTGCCAGCAGTCCCAGAAACACCATATATTTT. Translation gives CASSPRNTIYF.

The rearrangement links TRBV20-1 to TRBJ2-3; 16 bases are a match to TRBD2. With 0 bases clipped from V and 10 bases from J, the junction kept 4 bases outside the gene matches. CDR3 size: 15 residues. CDR1 is DFQATT and CDR2 is SNEGSKA in the germline V gene (reference sequence). The CDR3, as DNA: TGCAGTGCTAGAGAAGGGACTAGCGGGAGGGCCGCGCAGTATTTT. It codes for CSAREGTSGRAAQYF.

The V gene is TRBV4-1, the J gene TRBJ1-1; D unresolved. V shed 1 base and J shed 0 bases, with 9 bases lying between them. The CDR3 consists of 15 residues. Germline CDR1 is MGHRA and CDR2 is YSYEKL. The CDR3 DNA reads as TGCGCCAGCAGCCAAGTAGGCCAGCTGAACACTGAAGCTTTCTTT. Amino acid sequence: CASSQVGQLNTEAFF.

This clonotype was observed at least ten times. The chain employs TRBV29-1 and TRBJ2-2; the D gene is possibly TRBD1 (5 bases). The germline V gene encodes CDR1 SQVTM and CDR2 ANQGSEA. Trimming removed 2 bases from V and 2 bases from J, with 6 bases in between. The CDR3 consists of 13 residues. The CDR3 sequence is CSVEQGNTGELFF. In DNA, the CDR3 is TGCAGCGTTGAACAGGGTAACACCGGGGAGCTGTTTTTT.

The V and J genes are TRBV7-9 and TRBJ1-1, with D hard to call. Between the trimmed V and J ends, which lost 5 bases and 4 bases, there was a span of 11 bases. Germline CDR1 and CDR2: SEHNR and FQNEAQ (reference sequence). The CDR3 spans 13 residues. The chain's CDR3 is CASSRPPGTEAFF. CDR3 in DNA: TGTGCCAGCAGCCGTCCTCCCGGCACTGAAGCTTTCTTT.

This clonotype was seen a handful of times. The DNA for the CDR3 is TGCGCCAGCAGCTTTGGGCAGGGCGGGAGGGACGAGCAGTACTTC. Its translation: CASSFGQGGRDEQYF. This chain uses TRBV5-1 with TRBJ2-7; TRBD2 matches at 9 bases. CDR3 length: 15 amino acids. The germline CDR1 and CDR2 sequences are SGHRS and YFSETQ. Trimming cost V 2 bases and J 5 bases; bases outside gene matches: 8.

A few counts support this clonotype. The chain combines TRBV5-1 with TRBJ2-2, with 8 bases identical to TRBD1. The CDR3 is 15 amino acids. V lost 2 bases to trimming and J lost 4 bases; unmatched junction nucleotides: 4. Per germline, CDR1 SGHRS and CDR2 YFSETQ. The CDR3 here is CASSFSGTGTGELFF. The CDR3 nucleotides are TGCGCCAGCAGCTTTTCGGGGACAGGCACCGGGGAGCTGTTTTTT.

This chain connects TRBV7-9 to TRBJ2-7; D uncertain. The V end was cut by 5 bases, the J end by 3 bases, with 11 bases between. The CDR3 is made up of 13 amino acids. The germline V gene has CDR1 SEHNR and CDR2 FQNEAQ (reference sequence). The CDR3 DNA follows: TGTGCCAGCAGCCCCTTGACGAGCTACGAGCAGTACTTC. Protein: CASSPLTSYEQYF.

The chain has TRBV6-1 and TRBJ1-1; 10 positions match TRBD1. CDR1 and CDR2 from the germline V gene are MNHNS and SASEGT. The CDR3 consists of 15 residues. Germline trimming cut 3 bases from V and 3 bases from J; bases unmatched to any gene: 4. The CDR3 loop is CASSDRDRGHTEAFF. CDR3 bases: TGTGCCAGCAGTGACCGGGACAGGGGTCACACTGAAGCTTTCTTT.

With regard to this clonotype: The CDR3 does not end in the conserved phenylalanine or tryptophan, so this is likely a read error. This rearrangement joins TRBV12-3 or TRBV12-4 to TRBJ2-7; D remains unclear. The CDR3 covers 11 residues. V lost 1 base to trimming and J lost 5 bases, with 3 bases between them. CDR3 DNA sequence: TGTGCCAGCAGTTTAGGTAACGAGCAGTACTTA. As protein: CASSLGNEQYL.

This clonotype was recorded many times. V usage is TRBV5-1 and J usage is TRBJ1-3, with 7 bases identical to TRBD1. Germline V gene lookup returns CDR1 SGHRS and CDR2 YFSETQ. The CDR3 sequence is 14 residues long. After removal of 4 bases from V and 2 bases from J, the junction contained 3 bases not matched to a gene. The CDR3 nucleotides are TGCGCCAGCAGCGCTGGGACAGCTGGAAACACCATATATTTT. Translated, it gives CASSAGTAGNTIYF.

The chain has TRBV6-1 and TRBJ2-1; D gene unclear. Germline values: CDR1 MNHNS, CDR2 SASEGT. There are 16 residues in the CDR3. Trimming pared 6 bases from V and 7 bases from J, leaving 22 bases between. CDR3 sequence: CASSPTRLLQTNEQFF. The DNA of the CDR3 is TGTGCCAGCAGCCCGACGCGTCTACTACAGACGAATGAGCAGTTCTTC.